One sample yielded the 23 T cell receptor beta chains listed below, sequenced in a study of CD8 T cells in Susac syndrome (dated by TCRdb to the late 2010s). The library was made by the immunoSEQ multiplex PCR assay. RNA was extracted with the RNeasy kit and 0.5 to 1 ug was reverse transcribed using random hexamers. TCRdb reran the public reads through fastp at Q25 and MiXCR, keeping productive beta chains. Identical CDR3 proteins give one entry, which carries the most common genes and DNA. Here the sample has some 170,000 distinct CDR3 sequences; about 95% occur a single time. 0.1% of the sample rests with the top ten. Sequences were obtained from CD4+ T cells from PBMCs. The receptors stem from a human donor in good health.

V gene TRBV2 combines with J gene TRBJ1-5, with a tentative D call TRBD1 (5 bases). CDR3 length: 13 amino acids. CDR1 and CDR2 (germline): SNHLY, FYNNEI. V was cut by 8 bases and J by 3 bases, with 11 bases left in between. The CDR3 is CASDRGLNQPQHF. The CDR3 DNA sequence: TGTGCCAGCGATAGGGGACTCAATCAGCCCCAGCATTTT.

This rearrangement joins TRBV29-1 to TRBJ2-3; D is perhaps TRBD2 (5 bases). The CDR3 runs to 15 residues. The germline CDR1 and CDR2 sequences are SQVTM and ANQGSEA. Between the trimmed V and J ends, which lost 1 base and 0 bases, there was a span of 11 bases. The CDR3 DNA follows: TGCAGCGTTGAAGGGACGGGAACTAGCACAGATACGCAGTATTTT. Translating gives CSVEGTGTSTDTQYF.

In its sample, this clonotype was seen once. V usage is TRBV15 and J usage is TRBJ2-3; no clear D gene. CDR3 size: 15 residues. The V end was cut by 0 bases, the J end by 1 base, with 8 bases between. The germline gives CDR1 LNHNV, CDR2 YYDKDF (reference sequence). CDR3 DNA: TGTGCCACCAGCAGAGATCTGGACCGCACAGATACGCAGTATTTT. Translating gives CATSRDLDRTDTQYF.

The J gene is TRBJ2-7, the V gene TRBV20-1; 10 bases line up with TRBD1. With V trimmed by 3 bases and J by 2 bases, 4 bases remained unmatched. The germline CDR1 and CDR2 sequences are DFQATT and SNEGSKA (reference sequence). The CDR3 consists of 14 residues. Here the CDR3 DNA reads TGCAGTGCTAGCTCCGGACAGGGGGCCTACGAGCAGTACTTC. This codes for CSASSGQGAYEQYF.

This chain uses TRBV7-9 with TRBJ2-3; either TRBD1 or TRBD2 may supply D (6 bases each). The CDR3 totals 13 residues. Trimming removed 7 bases from V and 4 bases from J, with 12 bases in between. The germline V gene encodes CDR1 SEHNR and CDR2 FQNEAQ (reference sequence). CDR3 sequence reads: CASIWGAADTQYF. Here the CDR3 DNA reads TGTGCCAGCATCTGGGGGGCGGCAGATACGCAGTATTTT.

The chain has TRBV18 and TRBJ1-1; the D is unclear. The length of the CDR3 is 14 residues. V was cut by 4 bases and J by 2 bases, with 11 bases left in between. Germline V gene data show CDR1 as KGHSH and CDR2 as LQKENI. CDR3 amino acids: CASSQGHLNTEAFF. The CDR3 coding sequence is TGTGCCAGCTCACAGGGCCACCTCAACACTGAAGCTTTCTTT.

The chain links TRBV20-1 to TRBJ2-5; D gene unclear. V lost 6 bases to trimming and J lost 3 bases, with 14 bases between them. Per germline, CDR1 DFQATT and CDR2 SNEGSKA (reference sequence). The CDR3 covers 13 residues. CDR3 protein: CSAPSWTKETQYF. CDR3 in DNA: TGCAGTGCCCCAAGTTGGACCAAAGAGACCCAGTACTTC.

The J gene is TRBJ2-7, the V gene TRBV3-1; D unclear. V lost 4 bases to trimming and J lost 1 base, with 11 bases between them. The germline gives CDR1 LGHDT, CDR2 YNNKEL (reference sequence). The CDR3 is made up of 14 amino acids. The CDR3 sequence is CASSLGAGSYEQYF. The CDR3, as DNA: TGTGCCAGCAGCCTCGGCGCCGGGTCCTACGAGCAGTACTTC.

This rearrangement joins TRBV30 to TRBJ1-1; maybe TRBD1 (5 bases). The V and J ends lost 3 bases and 10 bases respectively, with 15 bases between them. The CDR3 spans 12 residues. CDR1 and CDR2 from the germline V gene are GTSNPN and SVGIG (reference sequence). CDR3 residues: CAWSLTPGRAFF. DNA of the CDR3: TGTGCCTGGAGCTTAACCCCGGGGCGAGCTTTCTTT.

This chain joins TRBV29-1 and TRBJ2-2, with 7 bases that match TRBD1. The junction had 11 bases not matched to a gene; V was cut back by 6 bases and J by 7 bases. The CDR3 is 14 amino acids. Germline CDR1 is SQVTM and CDR2 is ANQGSEA. In nucleotides, the CDR3 is TGCAGCGTCTCCATGGGTCAGGGGGTCGGGGAGCTGTTTTTT. It codes for CSVSMGQGVGELFF.

The V gene is TRBV20-1, the J gene TRBJ2-2; TRBD2 is a possible D gene (5 bases). Trimming removed 2 bases from V and 9 bases from J, with 10 bases in between. The CDR3 totals 12 residues. The germline gives CDR1 DFQATT, CDR2 SNEGSKA (reference sequence). CDR3 sequence: CSARRLTRELFF. The CDR3 DNA reads as TGCAGTGCTAGACGACTAACCCGGGAGCTGTTTTTT.

CDR3 sequence: CSVEGKMAALEAFF. The CDR3 DNA is TGCAGCGTTGAAGGTAAAATGGCGGCGCTTGAAGCTTTCTTT. The V gene is TRBV29-1, the J gene TRBJ1-1; D unresolved. Between the trimmed V and J ends, which lost 1 base and 7 bases, there was a span of 16 bases. Per the germline V gene, CDR1 is SQVTM and CDR2 is ANQGSEA. The CDR3 covers 14 residues.

The chain employs TRBV3-1 and TRBJ2-7; TRBD2 might be the D (5 bases). The CDR3 runs 12 residues. V lost 9 bases and J lost 4, with 13 bases in between. Germline CDR1 reads LGHDT; CDR2 reads YNNKEL (reference sequence). The CDR3 nucleotides read TGTGCCAGTACAGACGGACTGTACGAGCAGTACTTC. This encodes CASTDGLYEQYF.

The chain joins TRBV12-3 or TRBV12-4 to TRBJ1-4; 7 positions match TRBD1. The CDR3 consists of 16 residues. With 6 bases clipped from V and 0 bases from J, the junction kept 7 bases outside the gene matches. DNA for the CDR3: TGTGCCAGCAGCCCCAAGACAGGGACAACTAATGAAAAACTGTTTTTT. Translating it yields CASSPKTGTTNEKLFF.

This clonotype has just one count. V usage is TRBV6-6 and J usage is TRBJ2-3; 11 bases align to TRBD2. The V gene's germline CDR1 is MNHNY and CDR2 SVGAGI (reference sequence). The CDR3 is 16 amino acids. J gave up 3 bases and V 6 bases, and 8 bases lay outside the gene matches. The CDR3 loop is CASRPTSGRGTDTQYF. CDR3 DNA sequence: TGTGCCAGCAGACCTACTAGCGGGAGAGGAACAGATACGCAGTATTTT.

V usage is TRBV4-3 and J usage is TRBJ2-7, with 9 nucleotides matching TRBD2. The CDR3 is made up of 14 amino acids. V lost 4 bases to trimming and J lost 2 bases; unmatched junction nucleotides: 3. In germline, CDR1 is LGHNA, CDR2 YSLEER. As DNA, the CDR3 is TGCGCCAGCAGCCGGACTAGCGATGCCTACGAGCAGTACTTC. This sequence encodes CASSRTSDAYEQYF.

The chain uses TRBV3-1 and TRBJ2-1; 7 positions agree with TRBD1. Trimming cost V 4 bases and J 7 bases; bases outside gene matches: 10. Germline V gene sequence: CDR1 LGHDT, CDR2 YNNKEL (reference sequence). The CDR3 runs to 15 residues. The CDR3 spells CASSPPGQMKNEQFF. In DNA form, the CDR3 reads TGTGCCAGCAGCCCGCCGGGACAGATGAAAAATGAGCAGTTCTTC.

The chain carries TRBV29-1 and TRBJ2-1; TRBD1 aligns across 7 bases. The germline V gene encodes CDR1 SQVTM and CDR2 ANQGSEA. The V and J ends lost 3 bases and 4 bases, in that order; junction bases with no gene match: 6. This CDR3 is built from 14 residues. The CDR3 is CSVDGDSVYNEQFF. The CDR3 DNA is TGCAGCGTTGACGGGGACAGTGTATACAATGAGCAGTTCTTC.

This chain connects TRBV30 to TRBJ2-1; TRBD1 is a possible D gene (6 bases). Per germline, CDR1 GTSNPN and CDR2 SVGIG (reference sequence). The CDR3 sequence is 13 residues long. Deletions cut 2 bases from V and 6 bases from J, with 11 bases between. The CDR3 is CAWSTGTPNEQFF. The DNA for the CDR3 is TGTGCCTGGAGTACAGGGACACCCAATGAGCAGTTCTTC.

The V and J genes are TRBV7-9 and TRBJ2-7, with a possible D match to TRBD2 (5 bases). The CDR3 totals 14 residues. Trimming pared 4 bases from V and 5 bases from J, leaving 15 bases between. Germline values: CDR1 SEHNR, CDR2 FQNEAQ (reference sequence). CDR3 residues: CASSSFGKLNEQYF. The CDR3 DNA follows: TGTGCCAGCAGCTCATTCGGGAAACTAAACGAGCAGTACTTC. Full variable domain (missing parts from reference TRBV7-9 and TRBJ2-7): DTGVSQNPRHKITKRGQNVTFRCDPISEHNRLYWYRQTLGQGPEFLTYFQNEAQLEKSRLLSDRFSAERPKGSFSTLEIQRTEQGDSAMYLCASSSFGKLNEQYFGPGTRLTVT.

The genes are TRBV30 and TRBJ2-7; 7 bases are a match to TRBD1. V lost 2 bases and J lost 6; bases outside the gene matches: 7. CDR1 is GTSNPN and CDR2 is SVGIG in the germline V gene (reference sequence). The CDR3 spans 13 residues. The CDR3 reads CAWSWDSPGEQYF. Written as DNA, the CDR3 is TGTGCCTGGAGTTGGGACAGTCCTGGCGAGCAGTACTTC.

The J gene is TRBJ1-2, the V gene TRBV9, with 8 positions matching TRBD1. This CDR3 contains 15 residues. The trim removed 4 bases at V and 7 bases at J, leaving 12 bases unmatched. CDR1 and CDR2 from the germline V gene are SGDLS and YYNGEE. CDR3 coding DNA: TGTGCCAGCAGCCAATTGCCAGGGGGCGAAGGTGGCTACACCTTC. Translating gives CASSQLPGGEGGYTF.

The chain is built from TRBV11-2 and TRBJ2-5; the D gene is possibly TRBD1 (5 bases). The CDR3 is 14 amino acids. With 1 base removed from V and 2 bases from J, the gap between germline ends came to 8 bases. Germline-derived CDR1 and CDR2 are SGHAT and FQNNGV. This chain's CDR3 is CASSLGTLQETQYF. CDR3 DNA: TGTGCCAGCAGCTTAGGGACACTACAAGAGACCCAGTACTTC.